The 16 T cell receptor beta chains below were found in one sample sequenced in a study of blood T cells in healthy people across ages. For the second PCR, which ran for about 7 to 12 cycles, a sample-barcoded 5' primer and a J-beta primer mix were used. TCRdb re-derived calls from the 5' RACE reads in MiXCR, one entry per CDR3 protein. The table lists about 1,500,000 distinct CDR3 sequences, 42% of them singletons. The sequencing input was blood. The receptors were gathered from a young woman in good health.

The chain links TRBV12-3 or TRBV12-4 to TRBJ2-3, with D possibly TRBD2 on 6 matching bases. V lost 6 bases, J lost 4 bases, and 20 bases lay in between. The CDR3 is 16 amino acids. CDR3 sequence reads: CASSQVGGLGPDTQYF. For the CDR3, the DNA is TGTGCCAGCAGCCAGGTGGGGGGATTAGGACCAGATACGCAGTATTTT.

The chain employs TRBV28 and TRBJ1-5; D unresolved. This CDR3 comprises 15 residues. V lost 4 bases and J 6 bases, leaving 16 bases between the germline ends. Germline CDR1 MDHEN, CDR2 SYDVKM. This CDR3 is CASSSSALGRQPQHF. The DNA of the CDR3 is TGTGCCAGCAGTTCGTCGGCCCTTGGACGTCAGCCCCAGCATTTT.

This clonotype was recorded a few times. The rearrangement joins TRBV3-1 to TRBJ1-2; a weak D match, TRBD1 (6 bases). CDR1 and CDR2 (germline): LGHDT, YNNKEL (reference sequence). Trimming left V 4 bases short and J 8 bases short, with 11 bases between. CDR3 length equals 12 residues. Written as DNA, the CDR3 is TGTGCCAGCAGCCTCCCGACAGGCGGCTACACCTTC. The encoded protein is CASSLPTGGYTF.

Only a few counts were recorded for this clonotype. The chain joins TRBV9 to TRBJ2-1, with 8 bases aligning to TRBD2. This CDR3 is built from 15 residues. Germline V gives CDR1 SGDLS, CDR2 YYNGEE. V lost 1 base, J lost 5 bases, and 5 bases stayed unmatched. The CDR3 loop reads CASSVSSGSNNEQFF. In DNA, the CDR3 is TGTGCCAGCAGCGTATCAAGCGGGAGCAACAATGAGCAGTTCTTC. Combining the CDR3 with reference TRBV9 and TRBJ2-1 gives the whole variable domain DSGVTQTPKHLITATGQRVTLRCSPRSGDLSVYWYQQSLDQGLQFLIQYYNGEERAKGNILERFSAQQFPDLHSELNLSSLELGDSALYFCASSVSSGSNNEQFFGPGTRLTVL.

This clonotype came up once. Mismatch with germline at one junction end may stem from a read error. The V call is TRBV2, the J call TRBJ2-1; 8 nucleotides align to TRBD2. CDR1 is SNHLY and CDR2 is FYNNEI in the germline V gene. CDR3 length: 15 amino acids. CDR3 DNA sequence: TGTGCCAACAGTCAGATTAGCGGGGCATACAATGAGCAGTTCTTC. This encodes CANSQISGAYNEQFF.

This sequence joins TRBV10-3 and TRBJ2-1; D is unclear. The end of the DNA fits TRBJ2-7 better, so the J call may be wrong. CDR1 is ENHRY, CDR2 SYGVKD, per germline. The CDR3 has 11 amino acids. Here the CDR3 reads CAISDSNEQYF. CDR3 sequence (DNA): TGTGCCATCAGTGATTCCAACGAGCAGTACTTC.

This clonotype turned up a few times. The V and J genes are TRBV5-1 and TRBJ1-5; 7 bases map to TRBD1. The CDR3 is 14 residues long. V gave up 0 bases and J gave up 6 bases; unmatched junction bases: 3. Germline V gives CDR1 SGHRS, CDR2 YFSETQ. The CDR3 here is CASSLGDSGQPQHF. The CDR3 DNA reads TGCGCCAGCAGCTTGGGGGACAGCGGTCAGCCCCAGCATTTT. Combining the CDR3 with reference TRBV5-1 and TRBJ1-5 gives the whole variable domain KAGVTQTPRYLIKTRGQQVTLSCSPISGHRSVSWYQQTPGQGLQFLFEYFSETQRNKGNFPGRFSGRQFSNSRSEMNVSTLELGDSALYLCASSLGDSGQPQHFGDGTRLSIL.

This sequence joins TRBV28 and TRBJ1-2; tentatively, D is TRBD1 (5 bases). This CDR3 comprises 15 residues. V shed 6 bases and J shed 8 bases, with 22 bases lying between them. Germline CDR1 MDHEN, CDR2 SYDVKM. The CDR3 DNA follows: TGTGCCAGCAGCTTGGAGACGGGACGGCAGTGGGGCTACACCTTC. Its protein product is CASSLETGRQWGYTF.

The J gene is TRBJ2-1, the V gene TRBV20-1; D gene unclear. Deletions cut 4 bases from V and 0 bases from J, with 10 bases between. This CDR3 contains 14 residues. The V gene's germline CDR1 is DFQATT and CDR2 SNEGSKA (reference sequence). The CDR3 coding sequence is TGCAGTGCTATCCTTCGGGCCTCCTACAATGAGCAGTTCTTC. Translated, it gives CSAILRASYNEQFF.

This clonotype occurred a few times. The genes are TRBV4-2 and TRBJ1-2; 9 positions match TRBD1. V was pared by 0 bases and J by 6 bases, with 8 bases of the junction left unmatched. The CDR3 extends over 16 amino acids. Germline V gene lookup returns CDR1 LGHNA and CDR2 YNFKEQ. The CDR3 coding sequence is TGTGCCAGCAGCCAAGATCGGCAAGGGACAGGGCATGGCTACACCTTC. Its translation is CASSQDRQGTGHGYTF.

Ten or more counts support this clonotype. V usage is TRBV29-1 and J usage is TRBJ2-7; TRBD1 agrees at 8 bases. The CDR3 runs to 13 residues. Germline CDR1 SQVTM, CDR2 ANQGSEA. V was pared by 6 bases and J by 3 bases, with 7 bases of the junction left unmatched. Here the CDR3 reads CSVAGGVFYEQYF. In DNA, the CDR3 is TGCAGCGTCGCAGGGGGCGTTTTCTACGAGCAGTACTTC.

In this sample, this clonotype turned up a few times. The V and J genes are TRBV4-1 and TRBJ2-1; D is tentatively TRBD1 or TRBD2 (5 bases each). Germline CDR1 reads MGHRA; CDR2 reads YSYEKL. The germline V and J ends were trimmed by 5 bases and 10 bases, with 15 bases remaining between them. The CDR3 length is 13 residues. CDR3 loop: CASSFRGLEEQFF. CDR3 sequence (DNA): TGCGCCAGCAGCTTCCGGGGCTTAGAGGAGCAGTTCTTC.

V and J are TRBV10-3 and TRBJ2-7; D remains ambiguous. The CDR3 is made up of 13 amino acids. Germline CDR1 and CDR2: ENHRY and SYGVKD. The ends were cut back, 10 bases at V and 0 bases at J, with 13 bases in the middle. CDR3 bases: TGTGCCAGCAGAAGTAGGAGCTCCTACGAGCAGTACTTC. Translation: CASRSRSSYEQYF.

Only a few counts were recorded for this clonotype. V usage is TRBV7-2 and J usage is TRBJ2-1; D tentatively reads TRBD1 or TRBD2 (5 bases each). The germline V and J ends were trimmed by 2 bases and 8 bases, with 16 bases remaining between them. The germline V gene encodes CDR1 SGHTA and CDR2 FQGNSA. The CDR3 spans 15 residues. The CDR3 here is CASSLQTGTGDEQFF. CDR3 DNA sequence: TGTGCCAGCAGCTTACAGACTGGGACGGGCGATGAGCAGTTCTTC.

In the case of this clonotype: The junction does not match germline at one end; this may be a read error. The J gene is TRBJ1-2, the V gene TRBV20-1, with D possibly matching TRBD1 (6 bases). The CDR3 is made up of 11 amino acids. From germline, CDR1 is DFQATT and CDR2 SNEGSKA (reference sequence). The CDR3 DNA is TGCAGTGCTACAGGGGAGGGTGGCTACATCTTC. Protein: CSATGEGGYIF.

This chain joins TRBV10-3 and TRBJ2-1; D might be TRBD1 or TRBD2, each matching 5 bases. CDR1 and CDR2 from the germline V gene are ENHRY and SYGVKD. V lost 10 bases and J lost 5, with 21 bases in between. The CDR3 has 15 amino acids. The CDR3 DNA sequence: TGTGCCACCGGAGTCGGGGCGGAGGAAAACAATGAGCAGTTCTTC. This translates into CATGVGAEENNEQFF.